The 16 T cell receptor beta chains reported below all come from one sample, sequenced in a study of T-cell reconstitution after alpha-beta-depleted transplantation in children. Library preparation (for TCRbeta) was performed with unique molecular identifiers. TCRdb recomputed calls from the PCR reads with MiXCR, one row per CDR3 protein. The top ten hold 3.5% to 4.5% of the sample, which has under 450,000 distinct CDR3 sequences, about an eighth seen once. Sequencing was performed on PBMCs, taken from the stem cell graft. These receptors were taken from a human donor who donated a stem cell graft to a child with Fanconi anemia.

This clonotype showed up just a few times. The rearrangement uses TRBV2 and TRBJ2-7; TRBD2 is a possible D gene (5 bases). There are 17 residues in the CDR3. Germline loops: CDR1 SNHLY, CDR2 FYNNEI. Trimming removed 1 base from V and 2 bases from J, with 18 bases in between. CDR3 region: CASSEGSGAALPYEQYV. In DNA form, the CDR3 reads TGTGCCAGCAGTGAAGGAAGCGGAGCGGCCCTGCCCTACGAGCAGTACGTC.

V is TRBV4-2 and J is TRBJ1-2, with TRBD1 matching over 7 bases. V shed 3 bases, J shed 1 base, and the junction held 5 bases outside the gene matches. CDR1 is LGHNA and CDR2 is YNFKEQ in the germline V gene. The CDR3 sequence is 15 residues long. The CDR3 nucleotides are TGTGCCAGCAGCCATTACAGGGGAATTAACTATGGCTACACCTTC. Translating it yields CASSHYRGINYGYTF.

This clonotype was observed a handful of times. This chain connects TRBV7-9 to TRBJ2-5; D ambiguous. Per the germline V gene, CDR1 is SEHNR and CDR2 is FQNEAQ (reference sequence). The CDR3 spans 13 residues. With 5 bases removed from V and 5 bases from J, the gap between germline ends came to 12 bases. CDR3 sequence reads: CASSGDLGETQYF. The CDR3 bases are TGTGCCAGCAGCGGAGACTTGGGGGAGACCCAGTACTTC.

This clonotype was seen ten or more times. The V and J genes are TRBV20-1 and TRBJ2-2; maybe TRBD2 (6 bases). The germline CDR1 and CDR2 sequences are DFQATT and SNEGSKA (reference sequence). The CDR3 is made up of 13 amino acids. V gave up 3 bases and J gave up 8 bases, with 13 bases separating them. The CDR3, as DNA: TGCAGTGCTAGGGGGGGATTGGCGGGGGAGCTGTTTTTT. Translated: CSARGGLAGELFF.

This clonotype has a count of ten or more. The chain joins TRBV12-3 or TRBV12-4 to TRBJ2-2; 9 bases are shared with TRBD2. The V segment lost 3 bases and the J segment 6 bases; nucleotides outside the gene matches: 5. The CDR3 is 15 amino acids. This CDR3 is CASSFAGGPPGELFF. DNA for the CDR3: TGTGCCAGCAGTTTTGCGGGGGGGCCTCCCGGGGAGCTGTTTTTT.

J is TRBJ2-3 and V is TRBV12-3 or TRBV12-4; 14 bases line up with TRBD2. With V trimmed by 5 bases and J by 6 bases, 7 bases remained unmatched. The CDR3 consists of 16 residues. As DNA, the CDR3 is TGTGCCAGCAGTCAGACTAGCGGGGGGGCTAAGGATACGCAGTATTTT. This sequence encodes CASSQTSGGAKDTQYF.

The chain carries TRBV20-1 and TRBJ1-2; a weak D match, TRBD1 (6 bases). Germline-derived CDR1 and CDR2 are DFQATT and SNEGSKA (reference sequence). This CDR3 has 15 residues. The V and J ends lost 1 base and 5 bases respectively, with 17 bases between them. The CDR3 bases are TGCAGTGCTAGAGGGATCAGGGGAAGTCGGTATGGCTACACCTTC. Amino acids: CSARGIRGSRYGYTF.

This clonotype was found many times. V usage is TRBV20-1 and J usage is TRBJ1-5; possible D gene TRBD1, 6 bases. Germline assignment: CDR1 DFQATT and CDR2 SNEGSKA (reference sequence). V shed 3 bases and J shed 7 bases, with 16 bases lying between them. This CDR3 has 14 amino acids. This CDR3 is CSASETGPRQPQHF. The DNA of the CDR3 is TGCAGTGCTAGCGAAACAGGGCCTCGGCAGCCCCAGCATTTT.

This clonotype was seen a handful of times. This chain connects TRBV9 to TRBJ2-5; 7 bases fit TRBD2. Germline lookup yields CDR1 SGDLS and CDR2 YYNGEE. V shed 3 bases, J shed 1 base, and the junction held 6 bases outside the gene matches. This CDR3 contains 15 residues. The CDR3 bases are TGTGCCAGCAGCGGATCTAGCGGCATCCAAGAGACCCAGTACTTC. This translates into CASSGSSGIQETQYF.

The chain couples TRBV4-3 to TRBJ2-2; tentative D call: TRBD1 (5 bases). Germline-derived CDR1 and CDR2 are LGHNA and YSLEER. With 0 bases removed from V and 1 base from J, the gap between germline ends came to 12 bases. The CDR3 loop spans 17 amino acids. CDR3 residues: CASSQDRGRENTGELFF. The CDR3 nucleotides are TGCGCCAGCAGCCAAGATCGCGGCAGGGAGAACACCGGGGAGCTGTTTTTT.

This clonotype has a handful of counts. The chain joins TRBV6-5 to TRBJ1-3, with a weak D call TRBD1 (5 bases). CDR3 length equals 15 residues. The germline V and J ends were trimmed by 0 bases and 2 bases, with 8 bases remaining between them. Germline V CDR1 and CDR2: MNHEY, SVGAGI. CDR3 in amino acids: CASSYSDTAGNTIYF. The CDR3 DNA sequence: TGTGCCAGCAGTTACTCGGACACCGCTGGAAACACCATATATTTT.

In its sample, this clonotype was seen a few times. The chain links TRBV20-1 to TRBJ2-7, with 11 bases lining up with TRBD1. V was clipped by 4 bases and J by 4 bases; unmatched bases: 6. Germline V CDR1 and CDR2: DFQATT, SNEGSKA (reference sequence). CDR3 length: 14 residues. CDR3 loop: CSAIGQGARYEQYV. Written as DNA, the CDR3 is TGCAGTGCTATTGGACAGGGGGCGCGTTACGAGCAGTACGTC.

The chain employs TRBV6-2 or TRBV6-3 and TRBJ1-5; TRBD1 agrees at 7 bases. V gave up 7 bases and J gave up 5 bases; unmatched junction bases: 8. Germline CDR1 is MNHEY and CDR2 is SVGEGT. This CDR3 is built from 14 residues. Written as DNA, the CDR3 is TGTGCCAGCAACGCCGACAGGGCGGATCAGCCCCAGCATTTT. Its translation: CASNADRADQPQHF.

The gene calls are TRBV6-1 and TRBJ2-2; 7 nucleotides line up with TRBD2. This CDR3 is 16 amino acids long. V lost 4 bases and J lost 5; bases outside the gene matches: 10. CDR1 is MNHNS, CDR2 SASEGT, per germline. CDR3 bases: TGTGCCAGCAGTGTTCCGGGGGGAGGTACGACCGGGGAGCTGTTTTTT. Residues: CASSVPGGGTTGELFF.

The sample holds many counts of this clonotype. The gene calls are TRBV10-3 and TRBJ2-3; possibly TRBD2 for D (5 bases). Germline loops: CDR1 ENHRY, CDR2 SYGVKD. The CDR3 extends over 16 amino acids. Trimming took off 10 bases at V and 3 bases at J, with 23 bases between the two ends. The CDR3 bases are TGTGCCACCCATCGGTGGAGTGCCCCGGGGACAGATACGCAGTATTTT. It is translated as CATHRWSAPGTDTQYF.

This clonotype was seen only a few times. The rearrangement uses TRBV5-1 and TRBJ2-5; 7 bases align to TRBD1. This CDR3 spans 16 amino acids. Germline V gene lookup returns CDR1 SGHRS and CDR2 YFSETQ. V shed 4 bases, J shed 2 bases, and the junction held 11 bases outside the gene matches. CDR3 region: CASSLRTGGVQETQYF. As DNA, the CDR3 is TGCGCCAGCAGCCTAAGGACAGGAGGAGTGCAAGAGACCCAGTACTTC.